This T cell receptor (beta chain) derives from a study of OX40 agonist ivuxolimab in advanced cancers. General study points: Clones of CD4+ and CD8+ blood T cells grew by week 6 at doses of 0.1 to 3.0 mg/kg.

Using immunoSEQ multiplex PCR, the repertoire was profiled, and TCRdb retains in-frame clones only, with some absent. The sample carries about 90,000 clones, more than 75% recorded once. As for this clone: Its antigen is still unknown.

The length of the CDR3 is 14 residues. The germline gives CDR1 MNHEY, CDR2 SMNVEV (reference sequence). J gave up 0 bases and V 6 bases, and 4 bases lay outside the gene matches. This clonotype originated in an adult with an advanced solid tumor such as melanoma, head and neck, liver or kidney cancer. The material sequenced was CD4+ or CD8+ T cells sorted from blood, taken in a trial of the OX40 agonist ivuxolimab. This chain links TRBV27 with TRBJ2-5, with TRBD1 matching 7 bases. The CDR3 DNA follows: TGTGCCAGCAGATGGGGACAGCACCAAGAGACCCAGTACTTC. It encodes CASRWGQHQETQYF.